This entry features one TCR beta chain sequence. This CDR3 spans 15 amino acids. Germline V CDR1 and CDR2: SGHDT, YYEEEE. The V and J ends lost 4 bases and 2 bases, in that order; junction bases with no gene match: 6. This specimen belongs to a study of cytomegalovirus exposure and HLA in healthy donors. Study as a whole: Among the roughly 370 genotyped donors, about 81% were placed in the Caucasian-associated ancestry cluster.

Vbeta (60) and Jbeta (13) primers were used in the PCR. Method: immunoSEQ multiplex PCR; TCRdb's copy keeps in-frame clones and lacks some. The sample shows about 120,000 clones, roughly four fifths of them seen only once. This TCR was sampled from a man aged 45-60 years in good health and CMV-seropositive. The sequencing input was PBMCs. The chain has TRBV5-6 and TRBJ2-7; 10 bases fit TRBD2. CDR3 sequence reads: CASSGGTSVTYEQYF. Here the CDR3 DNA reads TGTGCCAGCAGCGGTGGGACTAGCGTGACCTACGAGCAGTACTTC.